This TCR beta chain comes out of a study of glioma-infiltrating T cells after dendritic cell vaccination. Before vaccination, two weeks after the third vaccination, and at progression, PBMC were collected. The method was immunoSEQ multiplex PCR; TCRdb's version includes in-frame clones alone and lacks a portion of them. The sample includes under 100,000 clones, 85% seen only once; the top ten take about 2.9%. Germline V gene lookup returns CDR1 SGDLS and CDR2 YYNGEE. J gave up 8 bases and V 4 bases, and 6 bases lay outside the gene matches. The CDR3 length is 14 residues. The sample consisted of blood, taken before dendritic cell vaccination. The TCR comes from a human donor with glioblastoma. The gene calls are TRBV9 and TRBJ1-4; 9 positions agree with TRBD1. DNA of the CDR3: TGTGCCAGCAGCACGGGACAGGGAGGGGAAAAACTGTTTTTT. Translated, it gives CASSTGQGGEKLFF.